This T cell receptor (beta chain) was recorded in a study of read filtering for tumor transcriptome and immune sequencing. Study information: Revised staging placed about 8 patients in R-ISS I, about 17 in II, more than 5 in III.

Bone marrow was sampled from every patient at the time of active disease. In the case of this clonotype: Its specificity is unknown. One end of the junction is discordant with germline, which a read error may explain.

Study-wide findings and caveats: Dropping single-read clonotypes raised IR-seq and RNA-seq shared-clonotype correlation. Around 85% of IR-seq clonotypes had one read, totaling about 4% of reads; RNA-seq: roughly 76% and 46%.

The length of the CDR3 is 20 residues. Germline CDR1 reads SGHAT; CDR2 reads FQNNGV. This library used around 0.4 ug RNA and molecular barcoded adaptors spanning alpha/delta and beta/gamma chains. TCRdb ran MiXCR on the reads and lists one entry per CDR3 protein. Among more than 100,000 distinct CDR3 sequences listed, 13% were seen once. The TCR was taken from a donor aged 40 or older with multiple myeloma. The sample was a population of CD138-negative cells sorted from bone marrow. This chain connects TRBV11-2 to TRBJ2-6; TRBD1 agrees at 9 bases. CDR3: CASSLATGGGYLSGVNVLTF. In DNA, the CDR3 is TGTGCCAGCAGCTTAGCTACAGGGGGCGGTTATCTTTCTGGGGTCAACGTCCTGACTTTC.